One and the same sample provided the 3 T cell receptor beta chains below, sequenced in a study of blood T cell repertoires in COVID-19. Assay: immunoSEQ multiplex PCR; the TCRdb copy retains only in-frame clones and omits some. Among over 100,000 clones listed, 75% to 90% were seen once. Sequencing input: peripheral blood. The origin of the receptors is a woman aged 55-70 years with acute or convalescent COVID-19.

The V gene is TRBV5-1, the J gene TRBJ1-2, with no clear D. The CDR3 totals 13 residues. Trimming shortened V by 2 bases and J by 4 bases, and 9 bases separated the two germline ends. Germline V CDR1 and CDR2: SGHRS, YFSETQ. The CDR3 bases are TGCGCCAGCAGCTTCGACGGCGGCTATGGCTACACCTTC. This encodes CASSFDGGYGYTF.

The chain links TRBV10-3 to TRBJ1-1; 10 bases line up with TRBD1. J was trimmed by 3 bases and V by 6 bases; bases with no gene match: 7. The CDR3 consists of 15 residues. Germline CDR1 ENHRY, CDR2 SYGVKD. CDR3 in DNA: TGTGCCATCAGGGGGACAGGGGCGAAGGACACTGAAGCTTTCTTT. Protein: CAIRGTGAKDTEAFF.

This clone came up once. CDR3: CASSETVGVQETQYF. For the CDR3, the DNA is TGTGCCAGCAGCGAAACAGTAGGGGTACAAGAGACCCAGTACTTC. The chain has TRBV9 and TRBJ2-5, with a weak D call TRBD1 (5 bases). Looked up from germline, CDR1 is SGDLS and CDR2 is YYNGEE. The ends were cut back, 3 bases at V and 2 bases at J, with 14 bases in the middle. The CDR3 loop spans 15 amino acids.